Listed below are T cell receptor beta chains from one sample, sequenced in a study of a mutant IDH1 vaccine in newly diagnosed glioma. Assay used: immunoSEQ multiplex PCR; TCRdb lists only in-frame clones, some missing. The table has around 89,000 clones, 83% seen once; the top ten hold 7% to 9%. The sample was PBMCs, taken from a glioma patient treated with radiotherapy, temozolomide or both. These receptors were obtained from a woman aged 50 to 60 with glioma. CDR3s include the opening cysteine and the closing phenylalanine or tryptophan. Fields, in order: CDR3 protein, CDR3 DNA, J gene, D gene, V gene, clone size. A D gene is named only where the DNA matches it firmly. Clone size is given for some rows only: seen once, a few or many times, or a class if the clone is expanded.

CDR3aa: CASSYNGNTGELFF
CDR3nt: TGTGCCAGCAGTTATAACGGCAACACCGGGGAGCTGTTTTTT
j_gene: TRBJ2-2
d_gene: .
v_gene: TRBV6-5
abundance: .

CDR3aa: CASSLGGSYGYTF
CDR3nt: TGCGCCAGCAGCTTGGGGGGGAGTTATGGCTACACCTTC
j_gene: TRBJ1-2
d_gene: .
v_gene: TRBV5-1
abundance: .

CDR3aa: CASSPASGRSYNEQFF
CDR3nt: TGTGCCAGCAGCCCTGCGTCGGGTAGATCCTACAATGAGCAGTTCTTC
j_gene: TRBJ2-1
d_gene: .
v_gene: TRBV9
abundance: .

CDR3aa: CASSLGQTSGNTIYF
CDR3nt: TGTGCCAGCAGCTTAGGACAGACCTCTGGAAACACCATATATTTT
j_gene: TRBJ1-3
d_gene: .
v_gene: TRBV6-6
abundance: .

CDR3aa: CASNPGQGNYGYTF
CDR3nt: TGCGCCAGCAACCCGGGACAGGGGAACTATGGCTACACCTTC
j_gene: TRBJ1-2
d_gene: TRBD1
v_gene: TRBV5-1
abundance: .

CDR3aa: CAISDQTGGTGNTIYF
CDR3nt: TGTGCCATCAGTGATCAAACAGGGGGAACTGGAAACACCATATATTTT
j_gene: TRBJ1-3
d_gene: TRBD1
v_gene: TRBV10-3
abundance: .

CDR3aa: CASSTLTASGYTF
CDR3nt: TGTGCCAGTAGTACCTTGACAGCCTCTGGCTACACCTTC
j_gene: TRBJ1-2
d_gene: .
v_gene: TRBV19
abundance: .

CDR3aa: CASSLAGQPAYEQYF
CDR3nt: TGTGCCAGCAGCTTAGCGGGACAGCCAGCCTACGAGCAGTACTTC
j_gene: TRBJ2-7
d_gene: TRBD1
v_gene: TRBV7-2
abundance: .

CDR3aa: CSAREHGYTF
CDR3nt: TGCAGTGCTAGAGAACATGGCTACACCTTC
j_gene: TRBJ1-2
d_gene: .
v_gene: TRBV20-1
abundance: .

CDR3aa: CASSESRTYEQYF
CDR3nt: TGCGCCAGCAGTGAAAGCAGAACCTACGAGCAGTACTTC
j_gene: TRBJ2-7
d_gene: .
v_gene: TRBV10-2
abundance: .

CDR3aa: CASSSRVVDSGANVLTF
CDR3nt: TGTGCCAGCAGCTCCCGCGTCGTCGACTCTGGGGCCAACGTCCTGACTTTC
j_gene: TRBJ2-6
d_gene: .
v_gene: TRBV7-3
abundance: .

CDR3aa: CASSRDRERNIQYF
CDR3nt: TGTGCCAGCAGCAGGGACAGGGAGAGAAACATTCAGTACTTC
j_gene: TRBJ2-4
d_gene: TRBD1
v_gene: TRBV9
abundance: .

CDR3aa: CASSWAGLGEQYF
CDR3nt: TGTGCCAGCAGCTGGGCAGGGCTCGGTGAGCAGTACTTC
j_gene: TRBJ2-7
d_gene: .
v_gene: TRBV28
abundance: .

CDR3aa: CASSLDRGYGYTF
CDR3nt: TGTGCCAGCAGTTTAGACAGGGGGTATGGCTACACCTTC
j_gene: TRBJ1-2
d_gene: TRBD1
v_gene: TRBV6-6
abundance: once

CDR3aa: CASSTIQGATEAFF
CDR3nt: TGTGCCAGCTCAACGATACAGGGGGCCACTGAAGCTTTCTTT
j_gene: TRBJ1-1
d_gene: TRBD1
v_gene: TRBV18
abundance: few

CDR3aa: CATQTFGSYEQYF
CDR3nt: TGTGCCACCCAGACGTTTGGTTCCTACGAGCAGTACTTC
j_gene: TRBJ2-7
d_gene: .
v_gene: TRBV25-1
abundance: .

CDR3aa: CSGGLYEQYF
CDR3nt: TGCAGTGGGGGACTGTACGAGCAGTACTTC
j_gene: TRBJ2-7
d_gene: .
v_gene: TRBV20-1
abundance: .

CDR3aa: CASSSLSGIQETQYF
CDR3nt: TGTGCCAGCAGCTCCCTGTCCGGGATCCAAGAGACCCAGTACTTC
j_gene: TRBJ2-5
d_gene: .
v_gene: TRBV7-9
abundance: .

CDR3aa: CASSLDVFGGLGKTQYF
CDR3nt: TGTGCCAGCAGCTTGGATGTTTTTGGGGGGTTGGGGAAGACCCAGTACTTC
j_gene: TRBJ2-5
d_gene: .
v_gene: TRBV5-5
abundance: .

CDR3aa: CASSEQGARRAFF
CDR3nt: TGTGCCAGCAGTGAACAGGGGGCGCGACGAGCTTTCTTT
j_gene: TRBJ1-1
d_gene: TRBD1
v_gene: TRBV2
abundance: .

CDR3aa: CASSLSATNEKLFF
CDR3nt: TGTGCCAGCAGCTTGTCGGCAACTAATGAAAAACTGTTTTTT
j_gene: TRBJ1-4
d_gene: .
v_gene: TRBV5-4
abundance: .

CDR3aa: CASSQAGGSSYNEQFF
CDR3nt: TGCGCCAGCAGCCAAGCGGGGGGAAGCTCCTACAATGAGCAGTTCTTC
j_gene: TRBJ2-1
d_gene: TRBD2
v_gene: TRBV4-1
abundance: .

CDR3aa: CASRATSTGPYEQYF
CDR3nt: TGTGCCAGTAGAGCCACCTCGACAGGTCCCTACGAGCAGTACTTC
j_gene: TRBJ2-7
d_gene: .
v_gene: TRBV19
abundance: .

CDR3aa: CASSLYLGGGDEQFF
CDR3nt: TGTGCCAGCAGCTTATACTTGGGCGGAGGGGATGAGCAGTTCTTC
j_gene: TRBJ2-1
d_gene: .
v_gene: TRBV7-9
abundance: .

CDR3aa: CAWSVWGGGELFF
CDR3nt: TGTGCCTGGAGTGTTTGGGGAGGCGGGGAGCTGTTTTTT
j_gene: TRBJ2-2
d_gene: .
v_gene: TRBV30
abundance: .

CDR3aa: CASLPSDRTTDTQYF
CDR3nt: TGTGCCAGCCTTCCTTCAGACAGGACGACAGATACGCAGTATTTT
j_gene: TRBJ2-3
d_gene: .
v_gene: TRBV27
abundance: .

CDR3aa: CASRSGNQPQHF
CDR3nt: TGTGCCAGTAGAAGCGGGAATCAGCCCCAGCATTTT
j_gene: TRBJ1-5
d_gene: .
v_gene: TRBV19
abundance: few

CDR3aa: CASSVGGSSYNSPLHF
CDR3nt: TGTGCCAGCAGCGTCGGGGGGAGCTCCTATAATTCACCCCTCCACTTT
j_gene: TRBJ1-6
d_gene: .
v_gene: TRBV9
abundance: few